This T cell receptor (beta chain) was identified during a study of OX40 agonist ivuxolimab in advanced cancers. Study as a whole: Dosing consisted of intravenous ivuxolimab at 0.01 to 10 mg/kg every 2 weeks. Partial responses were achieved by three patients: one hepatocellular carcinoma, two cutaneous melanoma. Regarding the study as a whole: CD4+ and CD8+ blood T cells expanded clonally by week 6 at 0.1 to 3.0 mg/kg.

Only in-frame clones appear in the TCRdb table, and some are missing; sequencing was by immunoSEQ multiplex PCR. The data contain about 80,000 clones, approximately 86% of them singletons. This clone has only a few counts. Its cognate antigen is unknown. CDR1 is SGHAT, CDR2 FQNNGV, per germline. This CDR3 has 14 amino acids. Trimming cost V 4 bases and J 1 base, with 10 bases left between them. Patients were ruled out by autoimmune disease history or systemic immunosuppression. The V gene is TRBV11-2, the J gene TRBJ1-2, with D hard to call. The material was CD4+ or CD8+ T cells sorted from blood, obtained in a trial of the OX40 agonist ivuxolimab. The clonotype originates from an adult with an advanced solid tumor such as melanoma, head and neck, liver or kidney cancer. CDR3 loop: CASSWSDLNYGYTF. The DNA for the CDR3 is TGTGCCAGCAGCTGGAGCGACCTTAACTATGGCTACACCTTC.